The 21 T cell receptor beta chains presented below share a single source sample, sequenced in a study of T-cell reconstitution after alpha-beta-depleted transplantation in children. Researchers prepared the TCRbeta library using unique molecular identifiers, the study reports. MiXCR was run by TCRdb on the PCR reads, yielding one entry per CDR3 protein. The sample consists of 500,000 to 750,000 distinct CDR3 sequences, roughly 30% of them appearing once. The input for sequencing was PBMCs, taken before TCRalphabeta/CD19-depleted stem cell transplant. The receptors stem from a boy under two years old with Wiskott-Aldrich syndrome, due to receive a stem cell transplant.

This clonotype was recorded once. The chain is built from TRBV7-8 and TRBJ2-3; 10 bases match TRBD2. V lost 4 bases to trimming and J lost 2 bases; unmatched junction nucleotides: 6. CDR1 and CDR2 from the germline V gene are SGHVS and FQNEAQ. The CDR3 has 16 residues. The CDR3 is CASSSRAGGITDTQYF. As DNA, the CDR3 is TGTGCCAGCAGCTCACGAGCGGGAGGGATCACAGATACGCAGTATTTT.

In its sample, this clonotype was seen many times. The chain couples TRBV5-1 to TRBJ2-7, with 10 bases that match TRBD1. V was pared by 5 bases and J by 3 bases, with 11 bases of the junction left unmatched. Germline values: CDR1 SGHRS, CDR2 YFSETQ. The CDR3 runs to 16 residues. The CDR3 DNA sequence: TGCGCCAGCAGATCCAAACTCGGGACAGGGGTCTACGAGCAGTACTTC. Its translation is CASRSKLGTGVYEQYF.

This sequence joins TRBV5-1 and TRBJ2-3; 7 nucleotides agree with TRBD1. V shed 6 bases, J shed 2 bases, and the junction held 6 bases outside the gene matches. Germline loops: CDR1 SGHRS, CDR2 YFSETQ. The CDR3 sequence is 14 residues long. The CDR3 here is CASKFTGATDTQYF. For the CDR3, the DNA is TGCGCCAGCAAGTTTACAGGGGCCACAGATACGCAGTATTTT.

DNA of the CDR3: TGTGCCAGCAGCCAAGATCGGCTAGCGGGCGATGAGCAGTTCTTC. This translates into CASSQDRLAGDEQFF. The J gene is TRBJ2-1, the V gene TRBV3-1; 8 positions match TRBD2. The CDR3 sequence is 15 residues long. Losses at the gene ends were 0 bases for V and 8 bases for J; bases not matched to a gene: 6. Germline V gives CDR1 LGHDT, CDR2 YNNKEL (reference sequence).

DNA of the CDR3: TGTGCCTGGAGTCGGGGCCCCAGCGGGGCCGGGGAGCTGTTTTTT. Its translation: CAWSRGPSGAGELFF. The J gene is TRBJ2-2, the V gene TRBV30; 7 bases are shared with TRBD2. Germline V gives CDR1 GTSNPN, CDR2 SVGIG (reference sequence). The length of the CDR3 is 15 residues. V dropped 2 bases and J dropped 6; count of bases not matched to a gene: 9.

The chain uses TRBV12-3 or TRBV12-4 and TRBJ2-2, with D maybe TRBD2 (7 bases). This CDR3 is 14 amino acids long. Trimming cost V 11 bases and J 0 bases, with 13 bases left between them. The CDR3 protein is CAGGGGANTGELFF. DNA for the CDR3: TGTGCCGGGGGGGGCGGAGCGAACACCGGGGAGCTGTTTTTT.

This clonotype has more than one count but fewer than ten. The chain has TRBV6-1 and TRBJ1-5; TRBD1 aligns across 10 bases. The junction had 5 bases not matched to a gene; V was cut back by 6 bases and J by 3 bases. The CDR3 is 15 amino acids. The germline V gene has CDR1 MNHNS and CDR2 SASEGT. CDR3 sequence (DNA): TGTGCCAGCAGACCGGGACAGGGGCTCAATCAGCCCCAGCATTTT. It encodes CASRPGQGLNQPQHF.

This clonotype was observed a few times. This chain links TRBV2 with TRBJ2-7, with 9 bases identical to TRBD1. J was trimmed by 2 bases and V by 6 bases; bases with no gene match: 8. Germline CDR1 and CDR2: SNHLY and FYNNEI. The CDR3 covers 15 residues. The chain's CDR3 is CASRPRTGETYEQYF. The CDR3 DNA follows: TGTGCCAGCAGACCGAGGACAGGGGAAACCTACGAGCAGTACTTC.

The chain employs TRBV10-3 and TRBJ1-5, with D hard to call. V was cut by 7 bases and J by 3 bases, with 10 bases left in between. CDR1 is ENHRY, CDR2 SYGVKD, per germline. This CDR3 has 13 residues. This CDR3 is CAITDGFNQPQHF. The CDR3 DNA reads TGTGCCATCACCGACGGATTCAATCAGCCCCAGCATTTT.

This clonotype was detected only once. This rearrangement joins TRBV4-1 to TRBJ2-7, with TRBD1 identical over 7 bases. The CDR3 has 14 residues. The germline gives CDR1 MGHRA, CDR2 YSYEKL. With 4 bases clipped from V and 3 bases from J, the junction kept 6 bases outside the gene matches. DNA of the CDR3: TGCGCCAGCAGCCCACCCGACAGGGTCTACGAGCAGTACTTC. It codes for CASSPPDRVYEQYF.

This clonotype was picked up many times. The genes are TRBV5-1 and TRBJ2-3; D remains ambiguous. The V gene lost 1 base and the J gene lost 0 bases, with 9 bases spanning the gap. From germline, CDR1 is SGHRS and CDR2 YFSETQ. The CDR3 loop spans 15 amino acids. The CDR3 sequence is CASSLSHSSTDTQYF. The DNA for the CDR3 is TGCGCCAGCAGCTTGTCGCACTCTAGCACAGATACGCAGTATTTT.

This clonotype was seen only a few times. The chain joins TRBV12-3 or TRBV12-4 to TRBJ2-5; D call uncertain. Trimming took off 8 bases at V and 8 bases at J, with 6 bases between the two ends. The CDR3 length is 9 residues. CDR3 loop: CASWNTQYF. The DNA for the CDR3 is TGTGCCAGCTGGAATACCCAGTACTTC.

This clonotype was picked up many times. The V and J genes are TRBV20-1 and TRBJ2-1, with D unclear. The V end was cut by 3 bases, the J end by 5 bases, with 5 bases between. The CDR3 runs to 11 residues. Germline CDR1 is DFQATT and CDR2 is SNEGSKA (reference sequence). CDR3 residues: CSASGNNEQFF. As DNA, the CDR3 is TGCAGTGCTAGTGGGAACAATGAGCAGTTCTTC.

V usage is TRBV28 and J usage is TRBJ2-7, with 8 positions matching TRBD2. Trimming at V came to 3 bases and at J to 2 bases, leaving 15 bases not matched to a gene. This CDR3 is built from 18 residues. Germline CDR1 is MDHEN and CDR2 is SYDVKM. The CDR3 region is CASSFNTTSGFNTYEQYF. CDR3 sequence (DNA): TGTGCCAGCAGTTTCAACACAACTAGCGGTTTTAATACCTACGAGCAGTACTTC.

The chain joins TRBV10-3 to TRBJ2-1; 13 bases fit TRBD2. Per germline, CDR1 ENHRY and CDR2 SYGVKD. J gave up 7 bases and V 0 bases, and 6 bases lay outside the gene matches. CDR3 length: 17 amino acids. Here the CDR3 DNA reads TGTGCCATCAGTGAGTCTCGGACTAGCGGGAGACATAATGAGCAGTTCTTC. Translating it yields CAISESRTSGRHNEQFF.

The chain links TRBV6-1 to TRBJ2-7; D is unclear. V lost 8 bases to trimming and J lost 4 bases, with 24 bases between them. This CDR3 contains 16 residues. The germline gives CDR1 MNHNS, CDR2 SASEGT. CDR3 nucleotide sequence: TGTGCCAGCTCCCCGGGTTGGGGTGAACGCGTTTACGAGCAGTACTTC. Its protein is CASSPGWGERVYEQYF.

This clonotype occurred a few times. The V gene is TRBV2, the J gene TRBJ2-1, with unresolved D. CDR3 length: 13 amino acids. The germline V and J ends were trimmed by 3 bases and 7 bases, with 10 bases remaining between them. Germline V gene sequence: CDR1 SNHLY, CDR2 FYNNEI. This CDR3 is CASSDRARNEQFF. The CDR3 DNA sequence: TGTGCCAGCAGTGATCGGGCGAGGAATGAGCAGTTCTTC.

The chain's CDR3 is CASSLSRGRGANVLTF. The CDR3, as DNA: TGTGCCAGCAGTTTATCAAGGGGTCGTGGGGCCAACGTCCTGACTTTC. The rearrangement joins TRBV12-3 or TRBV12-4 to TRBJ2-6, with D possibly being TRBD1 (5 bases). V lost 2 bases, J lost 3 bases, and 11 bases lay in between. The CDR3 is made up of 16 amino acids.

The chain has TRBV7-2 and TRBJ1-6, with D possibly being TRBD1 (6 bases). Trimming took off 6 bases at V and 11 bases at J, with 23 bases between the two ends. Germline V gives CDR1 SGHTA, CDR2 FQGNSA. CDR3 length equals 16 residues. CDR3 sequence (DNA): TGTGCCAGCAGTCAATTGGTGGGGGGGGGCAAGACACCCCTCCACTTT. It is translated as CASSQLVGGGKTPLHF.

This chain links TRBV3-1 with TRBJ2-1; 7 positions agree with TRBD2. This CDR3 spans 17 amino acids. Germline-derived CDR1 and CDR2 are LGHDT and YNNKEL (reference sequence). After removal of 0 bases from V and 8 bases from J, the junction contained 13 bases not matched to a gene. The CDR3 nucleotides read TGTGCCAGCAGCCAAGAAGGGGCTAGCGGAGGAAGGGATGAGCAGTTCTTC. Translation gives CASSQEGASGGRDEQFF.

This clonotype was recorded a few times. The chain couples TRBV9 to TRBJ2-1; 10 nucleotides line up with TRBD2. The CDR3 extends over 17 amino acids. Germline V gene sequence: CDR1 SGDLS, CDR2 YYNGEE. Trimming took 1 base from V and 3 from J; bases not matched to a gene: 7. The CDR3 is CASSVTGSGRGYNEQFF. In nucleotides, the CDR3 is TGTGCCAGCAGCGTAACTGGGAGCGGGAGGGGCTACAATGAGCAGTTCTTC. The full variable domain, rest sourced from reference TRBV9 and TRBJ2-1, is DSGVTQTPKHLITATGQRVTLRCSPRSGDLSVYWYQQSLDQGLQFLIQYYNGEERAKGNILERFSAQQFPDLHSELNLSSLELGDSALYFCASSVTGSGRGYNEQFFGPGTRLTVL.